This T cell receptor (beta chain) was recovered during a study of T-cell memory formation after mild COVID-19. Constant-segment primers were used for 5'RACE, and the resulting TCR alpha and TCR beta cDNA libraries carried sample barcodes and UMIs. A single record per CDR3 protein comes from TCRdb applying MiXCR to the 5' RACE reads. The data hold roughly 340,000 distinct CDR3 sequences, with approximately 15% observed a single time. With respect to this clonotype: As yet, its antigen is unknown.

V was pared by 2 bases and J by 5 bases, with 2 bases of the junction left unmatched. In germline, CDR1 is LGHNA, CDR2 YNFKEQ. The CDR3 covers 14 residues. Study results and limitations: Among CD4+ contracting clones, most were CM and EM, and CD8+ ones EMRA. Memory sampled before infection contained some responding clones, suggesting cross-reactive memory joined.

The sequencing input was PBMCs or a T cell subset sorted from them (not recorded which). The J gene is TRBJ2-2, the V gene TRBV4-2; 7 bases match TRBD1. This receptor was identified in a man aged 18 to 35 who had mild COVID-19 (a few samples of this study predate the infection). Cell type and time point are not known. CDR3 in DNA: TGTGCCAGCAGCCAAACGACAGGGACCGGGGAGCTGTTTTTT. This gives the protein CASSQTTGTGELFF.